This TCR beta chain comes out of a study of T cells after yellow fever vaccination. This clonotype occurred a few times. TCRdb reprocessed the 5' RACE reads via MiXCR and lists one record per CDR3 protein. The sample includes approximately 300,000 distinct CDR3 sequences, 10% to 15% of them seen just once. V was pared by 6 bases and J by 3 bases, with 12 bases between. CDR1 is MNHEY and CDR2 is SVGEGT in the germline V gene. The CDR3 contains 14 residues. The rearrangement links TRBV6-2 or TRBV6-3 to TRBJ2-1; D gene uncertain. The specimen was CD4+ T cells sorted from PBMCs, collected 45 days after the yellow fever booster vaccination. The source of this sequence is a man aged 25 to 40 who received the YFV17D yellow fever vaccine. The CDR3 bases are TGTGCCAGCAGCATCCAACGCTACTACAATGAGCAGTTCTTC. It specifies CASSIQRYYNEQFF.